Presented here are 22 T cell receptor beta chains from one specimen sequenced in a study of blood T cell repertoires in COVID-19. The protocol was immunoSEQ multiplex PCR, while the TCRdb copy is restricted to in-frame clones and leaves out a portion. This sample has about 140,000 clones; around 89% occur once, and the top ten carry around 3.3%. The sequencing input was peripheral blood. Receptor source: a woman aged 55-69 years with active COVID-19.

This clone was seen only a few times. This rearrangement joins TRBV18 to TRBJ1-1; a possible D gene is TRBD1 (5 bases). V was clipped by 2 bases and J by 6 bases, with 13 bases between them. The CDR3 is 14 residues long. Germline CDR1 reads KGHSH; CDR2 reads LQKENI. The CDR3 DNA sequence: TGTGCCAGCTCACCAGAGTACAGGTTGGCTGAAGCTTTCTTT. Translation gives CASSPEYRLAEAFF.

This clone was recorded once. The chain uses TRBV5-5 and TRBJ1-1; 7 bases map to TRBD1. The length of the CDR3 is 14 residues. Germline V gene sequence: CDR1 SGHKS, CDR2 YYEKEE (reference sequence). The V gene end was trimmed by 1 base and the J gene end by 4 bases; junction bases not matched to a gene: 4. The CDR3 nucleotides are TGTGCCAGCAGCTTGACAGGGGTAGTCACTGAAGCTTTCTTT. Protein sequence: CASSLTGVVTEAFF.

The rearrangement links TRBV28 to TRBJ2-3, with a weak D call TRBD1 (6 bases). V dropped 11 bases and J dropped 10 bases, with 25 bases sitting between them. CDR3 size: 14 residues. In germline, CDR1 is MDHEN, CDR2 SYDVKM. CDR3 nucleotides: TGTGCCGCCAGCAATCCATCGACAGGTCGCTCGCAGTATTTT. Protein sequence: CAASNPSTGRSQYF.

The chain couples TRBV5-1 to TRBJ2-7; D possibly corresponds to TRBD1 (6 bases). V was shortened by 0 bases and J by 6 bases, with 10 bases between the two germline ends. This CDR3 has 13 residues. Germline-derived CDR1 and CDR2 are SGHRS and YFSETQ. The CDR3: CASSLAGVSEQYF. The CDR3 nucleotides are TGCGCCAGCAGCTTGGCAGGGGTAAGCGAGCAGTACTTC.

The chain couples TRBV2 to TRBJ2-1; TRBD1 matches at 10 bases. With V trimmed by 8 bases and J by 4 bases, 5 bases remained unmatched. This CDR3 has 14 residues. Germline CDR1 SNHLY, CDR2 FYNNEI. DNA for the CDR3: TGTGCCAGCCGGGGACAGGGGAATTACAATGAGCAGTTCTTC. Protein product: CASRGQGNYNEQFF.

The chain couples TRBV5-1 to TRBJ2-1, with 11 positions matching TRBD1. Looked up from germline, CDR1 is SGHRS and CDR2 is YFSETQ. Unmatched junction bases numbered 9, after V lost 4 bases and J lost 3 bases. The CDR3 is 17 amino acids. CDR3 amino acids: CASSRGQGGSFYNEQFF. The CDR3 bases are TGCGCCAGCAGCCGGGGACAGGGGGGAAGTTTCTACAATGAGCAGTTCTTC.

The chain has TRBV12-3 or TRBV12-4 and TRBJ2-6, with D possibly TRBD2 on 5 matching bases. This CDR3 is 13 amino acids long. The ends were cut back, 8 bases at V and 0 bases at J, with 5 bases in the middle. CDR3 protein: CASRDSGANVLTF. As DNA, the CDR3 is TGTGCCAGCCGGGACTCTGGGGCCAACGTCCTGACTTTC.

The chain employs TRBV6-5 and TRBJ2-5, with TRBD2 identical over 11 bases. Germline V gene data show CDR1 as MNHEY and CDR2 as SVGAGI. V shed 6 bases and J 2 bases; nucleotides not matched to a gene: 5. CDR3 length: 15 amino acids. The CDR3: CASSHSGRVQETQYF. CDR3 bases: TGTGCCAGCAGCCATAGCGGGAGGGTACAAGAGACCCAGTACTTC.

J is TRBJ2-5 and V is TRBV6-5; 8 bases match TRBD1. The CDR3 is made up of 16 amino acids. Germline lookup yields CDR1 MNHEY and CDR2 SVGAGI. V dropped 2 bases and J dropped 4; count of bases not matched to a gene: 9. In nucleotides, the CDR3 is TGTGCCAGCAGTTACAGGACAGGGCCCCGGGGAGAGACCCAGTACTTC. This translates into CASSYRTGPRGETQYF.

This clone has a single count. The chain couples TRBV20-1 to TRBJ2-5; TRBD2 matches 11 bases. The CDR3 sequence is 16 residues long. V trimming: 3 bases; J trimming: 9 bases; junction bases outside the gene matches: 15. Germline CDR1 and CDR2: DFQATT and SNEGSKA (reference sequence). The CDR3 reads CSASSFGTSGPKAQYF. Written as DNA, the CDR3 is TGCAGTGCTAGTTCTTTCGGGACTAGCGGACCGAAGGCCCAGTACTTC.

The V call is TRBV29-1, the J call TRBJ2-5, with TRBD1 identical over 9 bases. Trimming at V came to 7 bases and at J to 7 bases, leaving 4 bases not matched to a gene. Per the germline V gene, CDR1 is SQVTM and CDR2 is ANQGSEA. The CDR3 consists of 11 residues. The chain's CDR3 is CSATTGGTQYF. CDR3 coding DNA: TGCAGCGCTACGACAGGGGGGACCCAGTACTTC.

The V gene is TRBV5-4, the J gene TRBJ2-4; TRBD2 might be the D (6 bases). The CDR3 contains 15 residues. Trimming pared 4 bases from V and 0 bases from J, leaving 11 bases between. CDR1 is SGHNT, CDR2 YYREEE, per germline (reference sequence). Here the CDR3 reads CASSNPGLAKNIQYF. The DNA of the CDR3 is TGTGCCAGCAGCAACCCGGGACTAGCCAAAAACATTCAGTACTTC. The whole variable domain, filled in from reference TRBV5-4 and TRBJ2-4, reads ETGVTQSPTHLIKTRGQQVTLRCSSQSGHNTVSWYQQALGQGPQFIFQYYREEENGRGNFPPRFSGLQFPNYSSELNVNALELDDSALYLCASSNPGLAKNIQYFGAGTRLSVL.

In its sample, this clone was seen once. V is TRBV15 and J is TRBJ2-7, with TRBD2 as a possible D gene (5 bases). The CDR3 spans 15 residues. V lost 6 bases and J lost 5, with 20 bases in between. Germline V gene data show CDR1 as LNHNV and CDR2 as YYDKDF (reference sequence). Here the CDR3 reads CATSSGLMEIDEQYF. The CDR3, as DNA: TGTGCCACCAGTTCCGGACTGATGGAGATAGACGAGCAGTACTTC. Looking up the rest from reference TRBV15 and TRBJ2-7 gives the full variable domain: DAMVIQNPRYQVTQFGKPVTLSCSQTLNHNVMYWYQQKSSQAPKLLFHYYDKDFNNEADTPDNFQSRRPNTSFCFLDIRSPGLGDTAMYLCATSSGLMEIDEQYFGPGTRLTVT.

This sequence joins TRBV3-1 (or the pseudogene TRBV3-2) and TRBJ2-1; 9 bases are a match to TRBD2. V shed 4 bases and J 0 bases; nucleotides not matched to a gene: 4. The CDR3 has 16 amino acids. Germline CDR1 reads LGHDT; CDR2 reads YNNKEL (reference sequence). CDR3: CASSPGLASSYNEQFF. In DNA, the CDR3 is TGTGCCAGCAGCCCTGGACTAGCGAGCTCCTACAATGAGCAGTTCTTC.

This rearrangement joins TRBV18 to TRBJ2-7; TRBD2 matches 10 bases. Per the germline V gene, CDR1 is KGHSH and CDR2 is LQKENI. The CDR3 is made up of 12 amino acids. V lost 5 bases to trimming and J lost 10 bases; unmatched junction nucleotides: 5. CDR3 protein: CASSGTSGIQYF. The DNA for the CDR3 is TGTGCCAGCTCAGGCACTAGCGGGATCCAGTACTTC.

The V call is TRBV6-5, the J call TRBJ1-2; weak D call: TRBD1 (5 bases). Germline lookup yields CDR1 MNHEY and CDR2 SVGAGI. The CDR3 has 15 amino acids. Trimming shortened V by 6 bases and J by 7 bases, and 21 bases separated the two germline ends. The CDR3 is CASRDWRGRVSGYTF. In DNA, the CDR3 is TGTGCCAGCAGGGACTGGCGGGGCAGGGTGTCTGGCTACACCTTC.

The rearrangement links TRBV25-1 to TRBJ2-3, with TRBD2 matching over 10 bases. This CDR3 spans 17 amino acids. The germline V gene encodes CDR1 MGHDK and CDR2 SYGVNS. V trimming: 3 bases; J trimming: 1 base; junction bases outside the gene matches: 7. The CDR3 sequence: CASSDGSLAGGTDTQYF. The CDR3 bases are TGTGCCAGCAGTGACGGCTCCCTAGCGGGAGGCACAGATACGCAGTATTTT.

The rearrangement joins TRBV4-1 to TRBJ1-3; perhaps TRBD1 as D (5 bases). V was trimmed by 5 bases and J by 4 bases, leaving 15 bases between them. CDR1 is MGHRA, CDR2 YSYEKL, per germline. The CDR3 runs 15 residues. CDR3 region: CASSWQGSRGNTIYF. The CDR3 DNA reads TGCGCCAGCAGCTGGCAGGGAAGTAGAGGAAACACCATATATTTT.

The genes are TRBV7-2 and TRBJ2-1; the D gene is possibly TRBD2 (6 bases). Trimming cost V 3 bases and J 1 base, with 10 bases left between them. CDR1 and CDR2 (germline): SGHTA, FQGNSA. The CDR3 is 15 amino acids. The CDR3 here is CASSFWGGSYNEQFF. The CDR3 DNA reads TGTGCCAGCAGCTTCTGGGGAGGTTCCTACAATGAGCAGTTCTTC.

V is TRBV14 and J is TRBJ1-6, with TRBD1 identical over 7 bases. After removal of 1 base from V and 4 bases from J, the junction contained 13 bases not matched to a gene. CDR1 SGHDN and CDR2 FVKESK come from the germline V gene. The CDR3 loop spans 19 amino acids. CDR3 sequence reads: CASSQGFLGTVSYNSPLHF. The CDR3 region has the DNA TGTGCCAGCAGCCAAGGGTTCCTCGGGACAGTGAGTTATAATTCACCCCTCCACTTT.

CDR3 amino acids: CASSQNSGSGNTIYF. The CDR3 DNA is TGCGCCAGCAGCCAAAACAGTGGCTCTGGAAACACCATATATTTT. V gene TRBV4-3 combines with J gene TRBJ1-3; no reliable D call. Per germline, CDR1 LGHNA and CDR2 YSLEER. Between the trimmed V and J ends, which lost 2 bases and 0 bases, there was a span of 8 bases. The CDR3 is 15 residues long.

The chain has TRBV29-1 and TRBJ2-2; D uncertain. The CDR3 length is 12 residues. CDR1 SQVTM and CDR2 ANQGSEA come from the germline V gene. V was shortened by 7 bases and J by 3 bases, with 9 bases between the two germline ends. CDR3 residues: CSASLYTGELFF. The CDR3 coding sequence is TGCAGCGCCTCACTTTACACCGGGGAGCTGTTTTTT.